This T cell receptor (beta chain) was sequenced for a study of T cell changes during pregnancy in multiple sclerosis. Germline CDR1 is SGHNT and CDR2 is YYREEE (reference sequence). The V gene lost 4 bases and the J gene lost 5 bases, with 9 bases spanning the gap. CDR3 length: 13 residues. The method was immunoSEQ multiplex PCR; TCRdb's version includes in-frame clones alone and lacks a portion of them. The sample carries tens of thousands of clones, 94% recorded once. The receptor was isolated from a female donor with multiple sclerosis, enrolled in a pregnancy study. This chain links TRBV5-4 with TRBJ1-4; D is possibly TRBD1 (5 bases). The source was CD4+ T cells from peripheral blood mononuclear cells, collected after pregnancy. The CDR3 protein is CASSAGPNEKLFF. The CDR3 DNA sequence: TGTGCCAGCAGCGCGGGACCCAATGAAAAACTGTTTTTT.